Listed below are T cell receptor beta chains from one sample, sequenced in a study of T cell repertoires in cytomegalovirus infection. No antigen is known for these receptors. Each CDR3 protein is one row after TCRdb ran MiXCR on the reads. The data hold approximately 150,000 distinct CDR3 sequences, with about a fifth observed a single time. The sample was CD8+ T cells from cultured PBMCs, taken from culture after CMV antigen stimulation. The receptors stem from a human donor in good health (CMV status not recorded). Some clones in this sample may be carry-over from other donors' samples. Both conserved end residues are part of each CDR3. D genes are given only for firm matches. The listing skips clone size in some rows; elsewhere it reads once, few, many or a size class.

D: TRBD1
J: TRBJ2-7
V: TRBV7-2
size: few
CDR3: CASSLADRGYEQYF
DNA: TGTGCCAGCAGCTTAGCGGACAGGGGCTACGAGCAGTACTTC

D: .
J: TRBJ2-6
V: TRBV7-9
size: .
CDR3: CASSSSGTSNSGANVLTF
DNA: TGTGCCAGCAGCTCTTCGGGGACATCCAACTCTGGGGCCAACGTCCTGACTTTC

D: TRBD2
J: TRBJ2-1
V: TRBV6-1
size: few
CDR3: CASSEFRGGNEQFF
DNA: TGTGCCAGCAGTGAATTTAGGGGAGGGAATGAGCAGTTCTTC

D: TRBD2
J: TRBJ2-1
V: TRBV6-5
size: few
CDR3: CASSYVPGRVREQFF
DNA: TGTGCCAGCAGTTACGTTCCCGGGAGGGTACGGGAGCAGTTCTTC

D: TRBD1
J: TRBJ1-1
V: TRBV6-1
size: .
CDR3: CASSPNRGTVTEAFF
DNA: TGTGCCAGCAGCCCCAACAGGGGGACGGTCACTGAAGCTTTCTTT

D: .
J: TRBJ2-3
V: TRBV7-2
size: .
CDR3: CASSLARSDTQYF
DNA: TGTGCCAGCAGCTTAGCGAGGTCAGATACGCAGTATTTT

D: .
J: TRBJ1-1
V: TRBV7-2
size: few
CDR3: CASSPGAVTEAFF
DNA: TGTGCCAGCAGCCCCGGCGCGGTCACTGAAGCTTTCTTT

D: .
J: TRBJ2-7
V: TRBV7-9
size: .
CDR3: CASSPVGIGGPEQYF
DNA: TGTGCCAGCAGCCCAGTGGGGATTGGGGGTCCCGAGCAGTACTTC

D: .
J: TRBJ1-1
V: TRBV7-2
size: few
CDR3: CASSLPGAKAEAFF
DNA: TGTGCCAGCAGCCTCCCGGGGGCGAAGGCTGAAGCTTTCTTT

D: TRBD1
J: TRBJ2-5
V: TRBV28
size: .
CDR3: CASSSPGTGVRETQYF
DNA: TGTGCCAGCAGTTCCCCCGGGACAGGGGTTCGGGAGACCCAGTACTTC

D: .
J: TRBJ2-7
V: TRBV27
size: .
CDR3: CASKAGTNYEQYF
DNA: TGTGCCAGCAAAGCAGGGACGAACTACGAGCAGTACTTC

D: .
J: TRBJ2-7
V: TRBV7-2
size: .
CDR3: CASSPPDRPYWEQYF
DNA: TGTGCCAGCAGCCCACCGGACCGACCTTATTGGGAGCAGTACTTC

D: TRBD2
J: TRBJ2-3
V: TRBV19
size: many
CDR3: CATFAGGPTDTQYF
DNA: TGTGCCACCTTCGCGGGGGGGCCCACAGATACGCAGTATTTT

D: TRBD1
J: TRBJ2-3
V: TRBV12-3/TRBV12-4
size: medium-sized
CDR3: CASSFLDRGDTQYF
DNA: TGTGCCAGCAGTTTCCTGGACAGGGGAGATACGCAGTATTTT

D: TRBD1
J: TRBJ1-4
V: TRBV4-1
size: few
CDR3: CASSLRSGTGFEKLFF
DNA: TGCGCCAGCAGCCTCCGTTCCGGGACAGGGTTCGAAAAACTGTTTTTT

D: .
J: TRBJ1-2
V: TRBV7-2
size: .
CDR3: CASTLDPFYGYTF
DNA: TGTGCCAGCACCCTTGACCCCTTCTATGGCTACACCTTC